These 21 T cell receptor beta chains share one sample of origin, sequenced in a study of blood T cell repertoires in COVID-19. The data were produced by immunoSEQ multiplex PCR, yet TCRdb's version contains in-frame clones alone and is incomplete. The sample yields hundreds of thousands of clones, 80% to 90% seen once. Material: peripheral blood. The receptors derive from a woman aged 25 to 39 with acute or convalescent COVID-19.

V is TRBV9 and J is TRBJ2-3, with D possibly TRBD2 on 5 matching bases. V was trimmed by 0 bases and J by 5 bases, leaving 10 bases between them. CDR1 is SGDLS, CDR2 YYNGEE, per germline. The length of the CDR3 is 14 residues. The CDR3 DNA reads TGTGCCAGCAGCGTAGGAATTGGAGGAGATACGCAGTATTTT. Translating gives CASSVGIGGDTQYF. Full variable domain (rest looked up from reference TRBV9 and TRBJ2-3): DSGVTQTPKHLITATGQRVTLRCSPRSGDLSVYWYQQSLDQGLQFLIQYYNGEERAKGNILERFSAQQFPDLHSELNLSSLELGDSALYFCASSVGIGGDTQYFGPGTRLTVL.

The chain carries TRBV19 and TRBJ2-3; D is unresolved. The V gene's germline CDR1 is LNHDA and CDR2 SQIVND (reference sequence). Between the trimmed V and J ends, which lost 7 bases and 6 bases, there was a span of 14 bases. This CDR3 comprises 13 residues. CDR3 residues: CASKPRQPDTQYF. The CDR3 DNA reads as TGTGCCAGTAAGCCCAGACAACCCGATACGCAGTATTTT.

The V gene is TRBV4-1, the J gene TRBJ2-5, with TRBD1 matching 7 bases. V shed 1 base and J 4 bases; nucleotides not matched to a gene: 12. Germline lookup yields CDR1 MGHRA and CDR2 YSYEKL. This CDR3 region has 17 residues. The CDR3 DNA is TGCGCCAGCAGCCAAGGTGGGTTAGGGGGCGATCGAGAGACCCAGTACTTC. Encoded protein: CASSQGGLGGDRETQYF.

The chain carries TRBV7-9 and TRBJ2-5, with 9 bases identical to TRBD2. Germline loops: CDR1 SEHNR, CDR2 FQNEAQ (reference sequence). The CDR3 sequence is 14 residues long. With 6 bases clipped from V and 4 bases from J, the junction kept 6 bases outside the gene matches. CDR3: CASSYLAGRETQYF. As DNA, the CDR3 is TGTGCCAGCAGTTACCTAGCGGGGAGAGAGACCCAGTACTTC.

V is TRBV28 and J is TRBJ1-1, with D hard to call. V was trimmed by 7 bases and J by 6 bases, leaving 15 bases between them. This CDR3 contains 13 residues. Germline V gene sequence: CDR1 MDHEN, CDR2 SYDVKM. The CDR3 sequence is CASNPSRYSEAFF. DNA for the CDR3: TGTGCCAGCAACCCTTCCCGGTACTCTGAAGCTTTCTTT.

This chain links TRBV10-3 with TRBJ1-1, with 8 bases lining up with TRBD1. V lost 2 bases and J lost 2; bases outside the gene matches: 4. The CDR3 runs to 15 residues. The germline V gene encodes CDR1 ENHRY and CDR2 SYGVKD. CDR3 loop: CAISEIGQGNTEAFF. The CDR3 DNA reads as TGTGCCATCAGTGAGATAGGACAGGGAAACACTGAAGCTTTCTTT.

The V call is TRBV30, the J call TRBJ2-7, with 7 nucleotides matching TRBD1. CDR1 is GTSNPN and CDR2 is SVGIG in the germline V gene (reference sequence). This CDR3 is built from 13 residues. CDR3 bases: TGTGCGCGTCAGGGGGAGTTAGGCTACGAGCAGTACTTC. Translation gives CARQGELGYEQYF.

The rearrangement joins TRBV12-3 or TRBV12-4 to TRBJ2-1; the D gene is possibly TRBD2 (6 bases). The CDR3 is 13 residues long. Trimming took off 7 bases at V and 7 bases at J, with 14 bases between the two ends. As DNA, the CDR3 is TGTGCCAGCAAAGCGCGGGGCGTGAATGAGCAGTTCTTC. It translates to CASKARGVNEQFF.

This chain joins TRBV10-3 and TRBJ1-2; TRBD1 might be the D (6 bases). The CDR3 sequence is 12 residues long. The germline V gene has CDR1 ENHRY and CDR2 SYGVKD. V lost 5 bases, J lost 6 bases, and 10 bases lay in between. CDR3 residues: CAISIPGDGYTF. Here the CDR3 DNA reads TGTGCCATCAGTATACCAGGGGATGGCTACACCTTC.

CDR3 coding DNA: TGTGCCAGCAGTGAATTGCACAGGGGGGTGCAGTTCTTC. Translated, it gives CASSELHRGVQFF. This chain links TRBV2 with TRBJ2-1; 8 nucleotides agree with TRBD1. The CDR3 is 13 residues long. From germline, CDR1 is SNHLY and CDR2 FYNNEI. V lost 2 bases and J lost 12; bases outside the gene matches: 6. Full variable domain (remainder filled in from reference TRBV2 and TRBJ2-1): EPEVTQTPSHQVTQMGQEVILRCVPISNHLYFYWYRQILGQKVEFLVSFYNNEISEKSEIFDDQFSVERPDGSNFTLKIRSTKLEDSAMYFCASSELHRGVQFFGPGTRLTVL.

The chain carries TRBV5-1 and TRBJ2-3; D may be TRBD2 (7 bases). V lost 0 bases to trimming and J lost 4 bases, with 15 bases between them. Germline CDR1 reads SGHRS; CDR2 reads YFSETQ. CDR3 length: 16 amino acids. The CDR3 protein is CASSLAWGGQADTQYF. CDR3 DNA sequence: TGCGCCAGCAGCTTGGCCTGGGGGGGGCAAGCAGATACGCAGTATTTT.

CDR3 region: CASSPPMDRVSNQPQHF. CDR3 DNA sequence: TGTGCCAGCAGCCCCCCAATGGACAGGGTTTCCAATCAGCCCCAGCATTTT. V usage is TRBV7-8 and J usage is TRBJ1-5; 8 nucleotides line up with TRBD1. CDR1 and CDR2 (germline): SGHVS, FQNEAQ. The CDR3 has 17 amino acids. J gave up 3 bases and V 5 bases, and 12 bases lay outside the gene matches.

The V call is TRBV19, the J call TRBJ2-2; TRBD1 agrees at 9 bases. After removal of 4 bases from V and 5 bases from J, the junction contained 11 bases not matched to a gene. Germline V gene data show CDR1 as LNHDA and CDR2 as SQIVND (reference sequence). The CDR3 is made up of 17 amino acids. CDR3 in amino acids: CASSRPSGTGRTGELFF. The CDR3 DNA reads TGTGCCAGTAGTAGACCCTCCGGGACAGGGAGGACCGGGGAGCTGTTTTTT.

The chain has TRBV6-5 and TRBJ1-4, with a possible D match to TRBD1 (6 bases). Trimming stripped 6 bases from V and 12 bases from J, with 17 bases between. Germline loops: CDR1 MNHEY, CDR2 SVGAGI. The CDR3 contains 13 residues. The CDR3: CASSWTVDEELFF. Here the CDR3 DNA reads TGTGCCAGCAGCTGGACAGTGGACGAGGAACTGTTTTTT.

This rearrangement joins TRBV21-1 to TRBJ2-7; TRBD2 was called by the table and not checked on the DNA. TRBV21-1 is listed as a pseudogene. The CDR3 has 15 residues. The chain's CDR3 is CASSKARGVSYEQYF. The CDR3 region has the DNA TGTGCCAGCAGCAAAGCGCGGGGGGTAAGCTACGAGCAGTACTTC.

This clone was seen more than once but under ten times. This rearrangement joins TRBV7-9 to TRBJ2-7; TRBD2 matches at 7 bases. Germline values: CDR1 SEHNR, CDR2 FQNEAQ (reference sequence). The CDR3 totals 13 residues. Germline trimming cut 6 bases from V and 5 bases from J; bases unmatched to any gene: 7. The DNA for the CDR3 is TGTGCCAGCAGTCCCCCGGGGAGGGACGAGCAGTACTTC. Protein product: CASSPPGRDEQYF.

The chain links TRBV5-4 to TRBJ2-3; a possible D gene is TRBD1 (6 bases). Trimming took off 4 bases at V and 1 base at J, with 19 bases between the two ends. Germline-derived CDR1 and CDR2 are SGHNT and YYREEE (reference sequence). The CDR3 loop spans 17 amino acids. The CDR3 spells CASSGSGQPGGTDTQYF. The CDR3 DNA sequence: TGTGCCAGCAGCGGTTCTGGACAGCCCGGGGGCACAGATACGCAGTATTTT.

This chain joins TRBV6-1 and TRBJ1-2; tentative D call: TRBD1 (6 bases). Germline values: CDR1 MNHNS, CDR2 SASEGT. CDR3 size: 15 residues. Trimming took 2 bases from V and 5 from J, leaving 15 bases between them. CDR3 amino acids: CASSESGWTVYGYTF. CDR3 in DNA: TGTGCCAGCAGTGAATCGGGATGGACAGTTTATGGCTACACCTTC.

The chain combines TRBV3-1 (or the pseudogene TRBV3-2) with TRBJ2-3, with a tentative D call TRBD2 (6 bases). V lost 4 bases to trimming and J lost 1 base, with 15 bases between them. Germline V gives CDR1 LGHDT, CDR2 YNNKEL (reference sequence). The length of the CDR3 is 16 residues. In DNA, the CDR3 is TGTGCCAGCAGCCGCCGGTCAGCGGGTGGCACAGATACGCAGTATTTT. This codes for CASSRRSAGGTDTQYF.

This rearrangement joins TRBV5-1 to TRBJ2-7, with TRBD2 identical over 9 bases. The J segment lost 2 bases and the V segment lost 2 bases, leaving 2 bases of the junction unmatched. CDR3 length: 14 residues. CDR1 and CDR2 (germline): SGHRS, YFSETQ. CDR3 nucleotide sequence: TGCGCCAGCAGCTTCAGCGGGGGGACCTACGAGCAGTACTTC. As protein: CASSFSGGTYEQYF.

The V and J genes are TRBV28 and TRBJ2-5; TRBD1 matches at 10 bases. The CDR3 runs to 15 residues. Unmatched junction bases numbered 8, after V lost 6 bases and J lost 4 bases. Germline assignment: CDR1 MDHEN and CDR2 SYDVKM. The CDR3 sequence is CASRAWTGGGETQYF. DNA for the CDR3: TGTGCCAGCAGAGCCTGGACAGGGGGAGGAGAGACCCAGTACTTC.